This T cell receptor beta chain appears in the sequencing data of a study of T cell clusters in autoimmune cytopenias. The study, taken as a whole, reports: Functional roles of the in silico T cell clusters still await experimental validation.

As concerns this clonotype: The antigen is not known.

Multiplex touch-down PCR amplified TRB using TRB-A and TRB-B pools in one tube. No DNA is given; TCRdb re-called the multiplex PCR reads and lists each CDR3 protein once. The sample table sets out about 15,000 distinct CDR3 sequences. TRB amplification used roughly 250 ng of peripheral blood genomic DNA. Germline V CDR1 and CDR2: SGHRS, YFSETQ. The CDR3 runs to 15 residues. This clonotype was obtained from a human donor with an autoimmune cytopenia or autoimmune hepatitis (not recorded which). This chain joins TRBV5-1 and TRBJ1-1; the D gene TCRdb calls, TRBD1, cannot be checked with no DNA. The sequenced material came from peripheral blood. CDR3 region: CASSSLPGRGTEAFF.